A single sample gave rise to the 30 T cell receptor beta chains below, sequenced in a study of cytomegalovirus exposure and HLA in healthy donors. Both 60 Vbeta primers and 13 Jbeta primers went into the PCR. Libraries were prepared by immunoSEQ multiplex PCR; TCRdb keeps only in-frame clonotypes and omits some of them. The table lists about 160,000 clones, roughly 82% of them singletons. Sequencing was carried out using PBMCs. The receptors here all came from a man aged 45-65 years in good health and CMV-seropositive.

This clone showed up just once. The rearrangement joins TRBV7-2 to TRBJ1-6; the D is unclear. The CDR3 spans 15 residues. Trimming took 1 base from V and 7 from J, leaving 11 bases between them. Germline V gene data show CDR1 as SGHTA and CDR2 as FQGNSA. CDR3 sequence (DNA): TGTGCCAGCAGCTTAGATCCGGGAGAGAATTCACCCCTCCACTTT. It yields the protein CASSLDPGENSPLHF.

The rearrangement links TRBV6-5 to TRBJ2-3; possible D gene TRBD1, 5 bases. V was trimmed by 4 bases and J by 0 bases, leaving 14 bases between them. CDR1 is MNHEY and CDR2 is SVGAGI in the germline V gene. This CDR3 has 16 residues. The CDR3 reads CASSFLGVGSTDTQYF. The CDR3 DNA reads as TGTGCCAGCAGTTTTCTAGGGGTCGGGAGCACAGATACGCAGTATTTT.

V is TRBV6-5 and J is TRBJ2-5; 8 bases are a match to TRBD1. Per the germline V gene, CDR1 is MNHEY and CDR2 is SVGAGI. The CDR3 consists of 15 residues. The V gene end was trimmed by 5 bases and the J gene end by 1 base; junction bases not matched to a gene: 6. The CDR3 spells CASSPQDRAQETQYF. DNA for the CDR3: TGTGCCAGCAGTCCCCAGGACAGGGCCCAAGAGACCCAGTACTTC.

The V and J genes are TRBV29-1 and TRBJ2-3; 8 bases line up with TRBD2. Germline CDR1 SQVTM, CDR2 ANQGSEA. The ends lost 7 bases at V and 0 bases at J; junction bases unmatched: 3. The CDR3 loop spans 13 amino acids. DNA of the CDR3: TGCAGCGGTCGGGGGGGGAGCACAGATACGCAGTATTTT. Protein sequence: CSGRGGSTDTQYF.

This chain uses TRBV30 with TRBJ2-1; 8 positions agree with TRBD2. Germline CDR1 and CDR2: GTSNPN and SVGIG (reference sequence). J was trimmed by 10 bases and V by 4 bases; bases with no gene match: 12. The CDR3 sequence is 14 residues long. The CDR3 bases are TGTGCCTGGAAGGCTAGCGGGCCCACGGGAGAGCAGTTCTTC. Translating it yields CAWKASGPTGEQFF.

This sequence joins TRBV7-9 and TRBJ2-3; D might be TRBD1 (7 bases). Trimming took off 6 bases at V and 4 bases at J, with 11 bases between the two ends. The CDR3 loop spans 13 amino acids. CDR1 is SEHNR, CDR2 FQNEAQ, per germline (reference sequence). CDR3 nucleotide sequence: TGTGCCAGCAGGCAGGGGGAGGCAGATACGCAGTATTTT. Protein sequence: CASRQGEADTQYF. The variable domain in full, with the rest retrieved from reference TRBV7-9 and TRBJ2-3, is DTGVSQNPRHKITKRGQNVTFRCDPISEHNRLYWYRQTLGQGPEFLTYFQNEAQLEKSRLLSDRFSAERPKGSFSTLEIQRTEQGDSAMYLCASRQGEADTQYFGPGTRLTVL.

This clone was seen a handful of times. A junction end diverges from the germline sequence, so it may reflect a read error. CDR3 region: CASSPGVTHGANGLTF. For the CDR3, the DNA is TGTGCCAGCAGTCCGGGGGTGACACATGGGGCCAACGGCCTGACTTTC. The chain joins TRBV6-4 to TRBJ2-6, with D possibly TRBD2 on 6 matching bases. This CDR3 is built from 16 residues. The germline CDR1 and CDR2 sequences are MRHNA and SNTAGT.

The V gene is TRBV7-2, the J gene TRBJ1-2; perhaps TRBD1 as D (5 bases). The CDR3 loop spans 14 amino acids. The germline gives CDR1 SGHTA, CDR2 FQGNSA. Trimming removed 0 bases from V and 6 bases from J, with 11 bases in between. CDR3 nucleotides: TGTGCCAGCAGCTTAGCGGTCAGGGCCCATGGCTACACCTTC. Its translation: CASSLAVRAHGYTF.

The chain links TRBV9 to TRBJ1-2; 11 bases fit TRBD1. After removal of 3 bases from V and 2 bases from J, the junction contained 6 bases not matched to a gene. Looked up from germline, CDR1 is SGDLS and CDR2 is YYNGEE. CDR3 length: 16 amino acids. The CDR3 nucleotides read TGTGCCAGCAGCGGGCGGGGGGACAGGGGGAACTATGGCTACACCTTC. This gives the protein CASSGRGDRGNYGYTF.

The chain recombines TRBV19 with TRBJ2-3; 11 positions agree with TRBD2. The CDR3 loop spans 12 amino acids. Germline V CDR1 and CDR2: LNHDA, SQIVND (reference sequence). V lost 8 bases and J lost 5; bases outside the gene matches: 0. The CDR3 reads CASGTSGDTQYF. CDR3 DNA sequence: TGTGCCAGTGGGACTAGCGGAGATACGCAGTATTTT.

The chain recombines TRBV9 with TRBJ2-5; 11 positions agree with TRBD2. With V trimmed by 3 bases and J by 2 bases, 6 bases remained unmatched. This CDR3 region has 16 residues. Germline CDR1 reads SGDLS; CDR2 reads YYNGEE. The CDR3 region has the DNA TGTGCCAGCAGCGCTAGTGTAGCGGGAGGGCAAGAGACCCAGTACTTC. It yields the protein CASSASVAGGQETQYF.

This chain connects TRBV5-8 to TRBJ1-5; D gene uncertain. Germline CDR1 reads SGHTS; CDR2 reads YDEGEE. V lost 4 bases and J lost 0, with 11 bases in between. The length of the CDR3 is 15 residues. The CDR3: CASSRLRGSNQPQHF. The CDR3 region has the DNA TGTGCCAGCAGCCGGTTGCGGGGTAGCAATCAGCCCCAGCATTTT.

The chain combines TRBV7-9 with TRBJ2-3; no clear D. Trimming shortened V by 1 base and J by 5 bases, and 10 bases separated the two germline ends. This CDR3 has 14 amino acids. Germline CDR1 reads SEHNR; CDR2 reads FQNEAQ (reference sequence). The CDR3 reads CASSLGSAQDTQYF. The CDR3 DNA reads as TGTGCCAGCAGCTTAGGAAGTGCACAAGATACGCAGTATTTT.

With respect to this clone: One end of the junction is discordant with germline, which a read error may explain. The rearrangement uses TRBV7-9 and TRBJ2-3; TRBD2 matches 10 bases. The CDR3 covers 15 residues. Germline CDR1 SEHNR, CDR2 FQNEAQ (reference sequence). The chain's CDR3 is CSSSLAGGSVDTQYF. DNA for the CDR3: TGTTCCAGCAGCTTAGCGGGGGGTTCGGTAGATACGCAGTATTTT.

The chain carries TRBV4-1 and TRBJ2-3; TRBD2 aligns across 9 bases. After removal of 4 bases from V and 0 bases from J, the junction contained 5 bases not matched to a gene. The CDR3 is 16 residues long. In germline, CDR1 is MGHRA, CDR2 YSYEKL. CDR3 nucleotide sequence: TGCGCCAGCAGCCGAGGACTAGCGTCTAGCACAGATACGCAGTATTTT. Encoded protein: CASSRGLASSTDTQYF.

V usage is TRBV6-5 and J usage is TRBJ1-2; TRBD1 matches 8 bases. Per germline, CDR1 MNHEY and CDR2 SVGAGI. The ends lost 5 bases at V and 4 bases at J; junction bases unmatched: 6. This CDR3 comprises 14 residues. The CDR3 loop reads CASSEYRGSYGYTF. In nucleotides, the CDR3 is TGTGCCAGCAGTGAATACAGGGGGTCCTATGGCTACACCTTC.

The count of this clone is one. DNA of the CDR3: TGTGCCAGCAGCCCCTGGGGGCAGGGAAACACCGGGGAGCTGTTTTTT. Translating gives CASSPWGQGNTGELFF. The V and J genes are TRBV28 and TRBJ2-2, with a tentative D call TRBD1 (6 bases). The germline V and J ends were trimmed by 6 bases and 2 bases, with 16 bases remaining between them. Germline V gives CDR1 MDHEN, CDR2 SYDVKM. This CDR3 region has 16 residues.

This sequence joins TRBV30 and TRBJ2-2; TRBD2 matches at 7 bases. This CDR3 contains 16 residues. With V trimmed by 3 bases and J by 5 bases, 12 bases remained unmatched. Germline lookup yields CDR1 GTSNPN and CDR2 SVGIG (reference sequence). The CDR3 reads CAWRLSGSLVTGELFF. The CDR3 region has the DNA TGTGCCTGGAGACTTAGCGGGTCTCTGGTGACCGGGGAGCTGTTTTTT.

This chain uses TRBV5-1 with TRBJ2-3; D perhaps matches TRBD2 (7 bases). Germline assignment: CDR1 SGHRS and CDR2 YFSETQ. Trimming removed 4 bases at V and 6 bases at J, with 18 bases between. The CDR3 length is 15 residues. In DNA form, the CDR3 reads TGCGCCAGCAGCAGGGGGAGGGGGGCCGATGATACGCAGTATTTT. This gives the protein CASSRGRGADDTQYF.

J is TRBJ1-1 and V is TRBV28; D gene unclear. The germline gives CDR1 MDHEN, CDR2 SYDVKM. This CDR3 has 11 residues. The V end was cut by 3 bases, the J end by 8 bases, with 7 bases between. CDR3 sequence: CASSLAPEAFF. In DNA form, the CDR3 reads TGTGCCAGCAGTTTGGCACCAGAAGCTTTCTTT.

This clone has just one count. Sequence at one end of the junction differs from germline and may be a read error. This chain joins TRBV7-6 and TRBJ2-1, with a tentative D call TRBD2 (7 bases). Germline-derived CDR1 and CDR2 are SGHVS and FNYEAQ. The CDR3 loop spans 12 amino acids. The CDR3 DNA sequence: TGTGCCAGCAGCTTAGGCGGGGGCTTAGTCCTCTTC. As protein: CASSLGGGLVLF.

This chain connects TRBV6-6 to TRBJ2-3; possible D gene TRBD1, 6 bases. Trimming cost V 7 bases and J 1 base, with 15 bases left between them. Germline V gives CDR1 MNHNY, CDR2 SVGAGI (reference sequence). This CDR3 is 15 amino acids long. The CDR3 DNA reads TGTGCCAGCATTAACAGGGCGCGCGGCACAGATACGCAGTATTTT. This sequence encodes CASINRARGTDTQYF.

This rearrangement joins TRBV6-5 to TRBJ2-5; D perhaps matches TRBD2 (6 bases). Per the germline V gene, CDR1 is MNHEY and CDR2 is SVGAGI. This CDR3 has 12 residues. The V and J ends lost 6 bases and 5 bases respectively, with 10 bases between them. The CDR3 DNA sequence: TGTGCCAGCAGCAGAAGCGGGGAGACCCAGTACTTC. Translated: CASSRSGETQYF.

This chain links TRBV7-9 with TRBJ2-2; 10 nucleotides line up with TRBD1. In germline, CDR1 is SEHNR, CDR2 FQNEAQ (reference sequence). V was clipped by 7 bases and J by 4 bases; unmatched bases: 6. The CDR3 sequence is 15 residues long. The CDR3 DNA reads TGTGCCAGCACTCACCGGGACAGGGGCACCGGGGAGCTGTTTTTT. Amino acid sequence: CASTHRDRGTGELFF.

This chain connects TRBV19 to TRBJ2-7; a possible D gene is TRBD2 (5 bases). There are 15 residues in the CDR3. Trimming took 3 bases from V and 3 from J, leaving 15 bases between them. Germline V CDR1 and CDR2: LNHDA, SQIVND (reference sequence). Here the CDR3 reads CASSISRGSIYEQYF. The CDR3 nucleotides read TGTGCCAGTAGTATTAGCCGGGGAAGTATCTACGAGCAGTACTTC. The full variable domain, completed using reference TRBV19 and TRBJ2-7, is DGGITQSPKYLFRKEGQNVTLSCEQNLNHDAMYWYRQDPGQGLRLIYYSQIVNDFQKGDIAEGYSVSREKKESFPLTVTSAQKNPTAFYLCASSISRGSIYEQYFGPGTRLTVT.

The chain is built from TRBV27 and TRBJ1-1; a weak D match, TRBD1 (5 bases). V gave up 6 bases and J gave up 1 base, with 12 bases separating them. CDR1 MNHEY and CDR2 SMNVEV come from the germline V gene (reference sequence). This CDR3 comprises 14 residues. The CDR3 sequence is CASSRGLSNTEAFF. Here the CDR3 DNA reads TGTGCCAGCAGCCGGGGACTATCGAACACTGAAGCTTTCTTT.

This clone was observed once. This chain links TRBV30 with TRBJ1-5; D possibly corresponds to TRBD1 (6 bases). The CDR3 is 15 amino acids. CDR1 is GTSNPN and CDR2 is SVGIG in the germline V gene (reference sequence). V lost 3 bases to trimming and J lost 0 bases, with 12 bases between them. CDR3: CAWSPGTHSNQPQHF. Here the CDR3 DNA reads TGTGCCTGGAGCCCCGGGACACATAGCAATCAGCCCCAGCATTTT.

The chain combines TRBV11-3 with TRBJ2-5, with 8 bases fitting TRBD1. CDR3 length: 13 amino acids. Trimming cost V 5 bases and J 5 bases; bases outside gene matches: 4. From germline, CDR1 is SGHNT and CDR2 YENEEA. The CDR3 spells CASSHRQGETQYF. The CDR3 nucleotides are TGTGCCAGCAGCCATCGACAGGGGGAGACCCAGTACTTC.

The V and J genes are TRBV15 and TRBJ2-1; 14 bases fit TRBD2. Germline V gene data show CDR1 as LNHNV and CDR2 as YYDKDF (reference sequence). The CDR3 has 15 residues. Trimming removed 5 bases from V and 7 bases from J; junction bases left unmatched: 4. The CDR3 DNA is TGTGCCACCAGCCGGACTAGCGGGGGGTTGAATGAGCAGTTCTTC. Translating gives CATSRTSGGLNEQFF.

V is TRBV6-5 and J is TRBJ1-1, with TRBD1 identical over 7 bases. J lost 1 base, V lost 5 bases, and 4 bases had no gene match. CDR1 and CDR2 from the germline V gene are MNHEY and SVGAGI. The CDR3 has 14 residues. The CDR3 DNA is TGTGCCAGCAGTGGGCGGACAGGGAACACTGAAGCTTTCTTT. Protein: CASSGRTGNTEAFF.